Included here is one T cell receptor (beta chain) sequence, with context. Its antigen is as yet unknown. Time point denoted: week 47, end of study. Each vaccine dose was 300 ug of mutant IDH1 20-mer peptide, with topical imiquimod. Patients carried new grade 3 or 4 IDH1-mutant astrocytomas lacking nuclear ATRX. CDR3 length: 13 residues. Germline V CDR1 and CDR2: MDHEN, SYDVKM. Losses at the gene ends were 7 bases for V and 4 bases for J; bases not matched to a gene: 4. Assay: immunoSEQ multiplex PCR; the TCRdb copy retains only in-frame clones and omits some. The repertoire includes around 94,000 clones, nearly 90% of them detected once, and around 0.73% sits in the top ten. The data were taken from a study of a mutant IDH1 vaccine in newly diagnosed glioma. Whole-study context: Standard pretreatment was either radiotherapy, temozolomide, or, for most, radiochemotherapy with temozolomide.

This sequence was found in a woman between 50 and 59 years old with glioma. The sequencing used PBMCs, collected from a glioma patient whose treatment included an IDH1 peptide vaccine. V gene TRBV28 combines with J gene TRBJ1-2; 9 bases are a match to TRBD1. The DNA for the CDR3 is TGTGCCAGCACCCGGACAGGGGCCTATGGCTACACCTTC. Its protein product is CASTRTGAYGYTF.